Listed here is a single T cell receptor (beta chain). Its binding antigen is unknown. No much larger clonotype is one base removed from it; base qualities were not supplied. Each collaborating institution followed its own protocols to collect whole blood in K2EDTA tubes. For TCRbeta analysis, collaborator samples were shipped as frozen whole blood, as isolated PBMCs, or as DNA extracted from either sample type. The data derive from a study of blood T cell repertoires in COVID-19 (TCRdb year 2020). General notes on the study: Samples from collaborators originated in the United States, Italy and Spain and spanned both the acute and convalescent phases of COVID-19. The prospective study material was composed of cDNA or gDNA derived from T cells, B-cell-depleted T cells, or PBMCs. The dataset comprised deeply sampled blood TCRbeta repertoires from subjects exposed to, actively infected with, or recovered from COVID-19. A freely available public database, intended as a resource for researchers studying the immune response to SARS-CoV-2, is where the repertoires were released. The samples were drawn from the first 160 participants of the ongoing ImmuneRACE study and from under 1,500 subjects provided by 6 global collaborators. The sample metadata nearly always contained a de-identified subject ID, COVID-19 status, age in years and sex. Where HLA class I and class II types were available, the types were taken from metadata supplied by the sample provider, not from assay-based typing.

Results the study describes overall, beyond this receptor: The amount of clinical and demographic metadata varied by source and participant and was provided uncurated.

TCRbeta CDR3 regions were amplified from genomic DNA using the immunoSEQ Assay, a bias-controlled multiplex PCR. As for how the authors treated the data: The number of nucleated cells in each sample was estimated by amplification of reference gene primers within the assay. Sequence reads were collapsed and filtered to measure the absolute abundance of every unique TCRbeta CDR3 rearrangement. Productive Simpson clonality was computed per sample as the square root of Simpson's diversity index over productive rearrangements. TCRdb re-hosts the immuneACCESS table, in-frame sequences only. Its copies lack some clones; in the studies checked, an unresolved V gene accounts for under half of them, and the cause for the rest is not known. V and J calls and clone size follow that table, whereas D and trimming were derived from the DNA. Counted in this sample were some 280,000 clones; about nine tenths of them appeared once. The leading ten clones occupy about 3% of the sample.

The sequencing sample was made of peripheral blood. This TCR was recovered from a woman under 40 with active or convalescent COVID-19.

The DNA sequence follows: TGTGCCAGCAGCTTAGAACAGGGGTTGGGGACCTACGAGCAGTACTTC. Translated, this gives CASSLEQGLGTYEQYF. The V gene is TRBV7-9 and the J gene is TRBJ2-7; TRBD1 matches 7 bases in the middle. Clipping removes 1 base from V and 2 bases from J, with 8 as the unmatched junction base count. There are 16 amino acids in the CDR3, from cysteine to phenylalanine inclusive. The CDR3 DNA has 48 bases and is translated from base 1. CDR1 and CDR2, per the germline V gene (reference sequence), are SEHNR and FQNEAQ.